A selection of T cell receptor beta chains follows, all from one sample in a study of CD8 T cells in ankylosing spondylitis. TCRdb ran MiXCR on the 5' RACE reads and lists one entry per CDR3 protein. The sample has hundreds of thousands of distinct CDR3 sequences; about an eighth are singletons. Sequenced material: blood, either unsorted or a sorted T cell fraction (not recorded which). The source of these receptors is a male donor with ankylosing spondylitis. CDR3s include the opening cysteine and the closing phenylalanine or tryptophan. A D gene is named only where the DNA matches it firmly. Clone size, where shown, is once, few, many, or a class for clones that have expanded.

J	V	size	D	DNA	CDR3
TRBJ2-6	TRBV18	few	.	TGTGCCAGCTCACCAGGGGCGTCTGGGGCCAACGTCCTGACTTTC	CASSPGASGANVLTF
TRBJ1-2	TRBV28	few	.	TGTGCCAGCAGCCTAGTAACCGACTATGGCTACACCTTC	CASSLVTDYGYTF
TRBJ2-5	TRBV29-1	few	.	TGCAGCGTTGAGGTTGGGGGGATAGGAGAGACCCAGTACTTC	CSVEVGGIGETQYF
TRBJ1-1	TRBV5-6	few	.	TGTGCCAGCAGCCCTCAGTCCCGTAAGGGAGAAGCTTTCTTT	CASSPQSRKGEAFF
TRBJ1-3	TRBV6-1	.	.	TGTGCCAGCAAAGAGAACGGGGGAAACACCATATATTTT	CASKENGGNTIYF
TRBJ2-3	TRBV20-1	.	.	TGCAGTGCCCCCAGCAGGGCGTCTAGCACAGATACGCAGTATTTT	CSAPSRASSTDTQYF
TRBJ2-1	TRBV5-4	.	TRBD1	TGTGCCAGCAGCTTAGGGACAGGGAGCAATGAGCAGTTCTTC	CASSLGTGSNEQFF
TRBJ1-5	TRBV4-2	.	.	TGTGCCAGCAGCCAAGATGCTCAATATCCGCCCCAGCATTTT	CASSQDAQYPPQHF
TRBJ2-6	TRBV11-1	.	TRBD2	TGTGCCAGCAGCCCCTTAGCGGGGGGGCGGCCTGGGGCCAACGTCCTGACTTTC	CASSPLAGGRPGANVLTF
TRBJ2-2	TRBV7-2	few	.	TGTGCCAGCAGCCAGTATATGAGTTACACCGGGGAGCTGTTTTTT	CASSQYMSYTGELFF
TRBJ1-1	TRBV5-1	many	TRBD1	TGCGCCAGCAGCTTGGATACCGGGACAGGGGGCACTGAAGCTTTCTTT	CASSLDTGTGGTEAFF
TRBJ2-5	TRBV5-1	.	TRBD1	TGCGCCAGCAGCCTGGGACAGGGTGGAGGAGAGACCCAGTACTTC	CASSLGQGGGETQYF
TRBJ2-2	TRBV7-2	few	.	TGTGCCAGCAGCTTATACGGGGGCACCGGGGAGCTGTTTTTT	CASSLYGGTGELFF
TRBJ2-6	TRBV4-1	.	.	TGCGCCAGCAGCCAAGAAGGACTGCATCCTTCTGGGGCCAACGTCCTGACTTTC	CASSQEGLHPSGANVLTF
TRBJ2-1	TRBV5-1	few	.	TGCGCCAGCAGCTTCAGCAGGGGAGGCAATGAGCAGTTCTTC	CASSFSRGGNEQFF
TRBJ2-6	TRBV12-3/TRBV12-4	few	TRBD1	TGTGCCAGCAGTTCCCCCGGGACAGGAACGGCTGGGGCCAACGTCCTGACTTTC	CASSSPGTGTAGANVLTF
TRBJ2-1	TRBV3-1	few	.	TGTGCCAGCAGCCAAGCGGTCAATGAGCAGTTCTTC	CASSQAVNEQFF
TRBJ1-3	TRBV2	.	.	TGTGCCAGCAATCGAGTAGTCTCTGGAAACACCATATATTTT	CASNRVVSGNTIYF
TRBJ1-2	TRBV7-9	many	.	TGTGCCAGCAGCCTTGTCGATGGCTACACCTTC	CASSLVDGYTF
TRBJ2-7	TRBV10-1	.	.	TGCGCCAGCAGTGAGAATAGCGGACCCTACGAGCAGTACTTC	CASSENSGPYEQYF
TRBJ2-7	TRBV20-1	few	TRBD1	TGCAGTGCTCTCAGGGGGGACAGGGTTCTCTTC	CSALRGDRVLF
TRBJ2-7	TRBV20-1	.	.	TGCAGTGCTAGAGCGGACCCAAGGGCCTACGAGCAGTACTTC	CSARADPRAYEQYF
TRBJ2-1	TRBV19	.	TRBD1	TGTGCCATTCGGACAGGGTGGGGCGAGCAGTTCTTC	CAIRTGWGEQFF